This T cell receptor beta chain was documented in a study of T cell changes during pregnancy in multiple sclerosis. Assay used: immunoSEQ multiplex PCR; TCRdb lists only in-frame clones, some missing. There are tens of thousands of clones in the sample; about nine tenths occur only once, and 8% to 10% lies in the top ten. V gave up 0 bases and J gave up 6 bases, with 6 bases separating them. This CDR3 comprises 13 residues. The germline V gene has CDR1 SGHRS and CDR2 YFSETQ. This chain uses TRBV5-1 with TRBJ2-2; unclear D gene. This TCR came from a female donor in good health, enrolled as a control in a pregnancy study. Sequences were derived from peripheral blood, sampled after pregnancy. CDR3 residues: CASSLALSGELFF. CDR3 in DNA: TGCGCCAGCAGCTTGGCCCTCTCCGGGGAGCTGTTTTTT.